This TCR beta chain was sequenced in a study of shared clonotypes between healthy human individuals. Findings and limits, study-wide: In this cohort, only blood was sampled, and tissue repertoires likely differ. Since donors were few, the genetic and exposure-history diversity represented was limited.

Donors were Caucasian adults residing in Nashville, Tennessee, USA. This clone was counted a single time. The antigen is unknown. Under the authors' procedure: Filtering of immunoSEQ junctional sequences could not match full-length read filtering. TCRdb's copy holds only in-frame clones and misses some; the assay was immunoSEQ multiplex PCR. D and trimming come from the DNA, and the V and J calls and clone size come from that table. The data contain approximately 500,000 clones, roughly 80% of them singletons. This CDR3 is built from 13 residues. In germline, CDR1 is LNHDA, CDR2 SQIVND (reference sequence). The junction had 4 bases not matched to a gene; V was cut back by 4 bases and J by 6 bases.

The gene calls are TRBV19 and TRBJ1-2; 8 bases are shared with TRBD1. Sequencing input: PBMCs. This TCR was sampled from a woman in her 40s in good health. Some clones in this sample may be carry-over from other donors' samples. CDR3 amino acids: CASSTAGGNGYTF. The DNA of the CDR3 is TGTGCCAGTAGTACGGCAGGGGGCAATGGCTACACCTTC.